The source of this T cell receptor beta chain is a study of response to subunit inactivated influenza vaccine. TCRdb re-called the RT-PCR reads with MiXCR, one entry per CDR3 protein. This repertoire shows roughly 540,000 distinct CDR3 sequences, under 30% found once; its top ten account for approximately 2.9%. Regarding the study as a whole: Researchers suggested that each seasonal influenza vaccination recruits few new T cells.

The CDR3 runs to 14 residues. CDR1 is KGHSH and CDR2 is LQKENI in the germline V gene. The V end lost 2 bases, the J end lost 3 bases, and 8 bases lay between the germline ends. Note on this clonotype: Its target is unknown.

Separately, the same data were catalogued under a study of T cells expressing NK-cell markers. That work contributes: Scientists made TCR beta cDNA using 5'RACE template switching with UMIs. The study found dominant NKG2C+ clonotypes at about 1.0-8% of CD8+ T cells in about six donors. Also leading the CD3+CD56-NKG2C+ fraction in a handful of donors were these clonotypes. The study left the HCMV specificity of expanded NKG2C+ T cell clones unresolved.

The V gene is TRBV18, the J gene TRBJ1-3; D not resolved. This TCR was sampled from a man aged 45 to 65 who received an inactivated influenza vaccine. The starting material was CD4+ T cells sorted from PBMCs, obtained less than 13 days after vaccination. Here the CDR3 DNA reads TGTGCCAGCTCACCAAGGGAGTATGGAAACACCATATATTTT. This translates into CASSPREYGNTIYF.